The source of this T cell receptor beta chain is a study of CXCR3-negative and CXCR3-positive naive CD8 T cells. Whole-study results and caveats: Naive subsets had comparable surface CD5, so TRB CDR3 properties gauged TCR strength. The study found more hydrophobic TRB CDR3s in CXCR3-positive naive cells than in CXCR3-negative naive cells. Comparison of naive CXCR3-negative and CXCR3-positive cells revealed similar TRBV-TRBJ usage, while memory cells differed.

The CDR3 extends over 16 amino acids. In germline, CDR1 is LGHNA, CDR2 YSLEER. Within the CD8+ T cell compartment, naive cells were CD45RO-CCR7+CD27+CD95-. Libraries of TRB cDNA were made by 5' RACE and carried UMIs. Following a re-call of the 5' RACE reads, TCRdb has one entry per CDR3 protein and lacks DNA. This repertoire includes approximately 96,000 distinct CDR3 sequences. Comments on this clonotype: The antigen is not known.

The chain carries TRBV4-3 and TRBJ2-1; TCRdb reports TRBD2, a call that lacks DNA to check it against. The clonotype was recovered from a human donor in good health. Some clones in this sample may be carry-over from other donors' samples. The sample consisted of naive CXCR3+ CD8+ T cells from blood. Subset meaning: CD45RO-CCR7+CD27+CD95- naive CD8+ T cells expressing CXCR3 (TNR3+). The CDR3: CASSQEVRTSGNEQFF.